The 3 T cell receptor beta chains listed next were all sequenced from one sample in a study of neurological immune-mediated disorders (dated by TCRdb to between 2018 and 2021). The time point label corresponds to: longitudinal time-point 3. Libraries were constructed by 5' RACE. Sequencing used an Illumina HiSeq 2500. TCRdb passed the public sequencing reads through fastp at Q25 and MiXCR, retaining productive beta sequences. All rows with the same CDR3 protein become a single entry with the most common DNA and genes. The sample table lists some 89,000 distinct CDR3 sequences, about 4.5% of them with a count of one. Of the sample, more than 5% is held by the ten largest clones. The specimen was PBMCs. The receptor source for this set is a woman aged 55-70 years with multiple sclerosis.

There are many counts of this clonotype. The V and J genes are TRBV7-8 and TRBJ2-2; TRBD2 agrees at 11 bases. CDR1 is SGHVS, CDR2 FQNEAQ, per germline. The CDR3 has 17 residues. J was trimmed by 4 bases and V by 4 bases; bases with no gene match: 8. The DNA of the CDR3 is TGTGCCAGCAGCTCAACTAGCGGGGGTCGAGCCACCGGGGAGCTGTTTTTT. Its translation is CASSSTSGGRATGELFF.

This clonotype was seen repeatedly, ten times or more. The J gene is TRBJ1-6, the V gene TRBV12-3 or TRBV12-4; tentatively, D is TRBD1 (5 bases). The V end was cut by 1 base, the J end by 9 bases, with 19 bases between. This CDR3 region has 17 residues. CDR3 residues: CASSLVRGRDLSSPLHF. The CDR3 bases are TGTGCCAGCAGTTTAGTTAGGGGCAGGGATCTAAGTTCACCCCTCCACTTT.

This clonotype was counted at least ten times. The V gene is TRBV6-2 or TRBV6-3, the J gene TRBJ2-2, with TRBD2 as a possible D gene (5 bases). CDR3 length: 15 amino acids. The V gene lost 1 base and the J gene lost 4 bases, with 10 bases spanning the gap. Germline CDR1 is MNHEY and CDR2 is SVGEGT. CDR3 DNA sequence: TGTGCCAGCAGTTACTGGCGGGTCAGCACCGGGGAGCTGTTTTTT. Protein product: CASSYWRVSTGELFF.